The entry that follows covers one T cell receptor (beta chain) sequence. Its target is not known. This sample was taken from a study of T cell repertoires in cytomegalovirus infection. Looking at the study overall: Public TCR beta signatures were indicative of both CMV infection and a matching HLA type.

Regarding the study as a whole: Cumulated frequencies of public TCR beta families served to identify carriers of CMV plus the relevant HLA. Within the response measured ex vivo, HLA-C-restricted CMV-specific TCR beta clonotypes were dominant.

The germline gives CDR1 SNHLY, CDR2 FYNNEI. This CDR3 has 14 residues. Trimming removed 4 bases from V and 4 bases from J, with 8 bases in between. TCRdb re-derived calls from the reads in MiXCR, one entry per CDR3 protein. The sample holds about 830,000 distinct CDR3 sequences, roughly 33% seen once. This chain connects TRBV2 to TRBJ1-6; D is unresolved. This clonotype was sampled from a human donor in good health (CMV status not recorded). Some clones in this sample may be carry-over from other donors' samples. Sequenced here: cultured CD8+ T cells from PBMCs, sampled from culture after CMV antigen stimulation. This CDR3 reads CASSGARYNSPLHF. DNA for the CDR3: TGTGCCAGCAGTGGGGCCCGATATAATTCACCCCTCCACTTT.